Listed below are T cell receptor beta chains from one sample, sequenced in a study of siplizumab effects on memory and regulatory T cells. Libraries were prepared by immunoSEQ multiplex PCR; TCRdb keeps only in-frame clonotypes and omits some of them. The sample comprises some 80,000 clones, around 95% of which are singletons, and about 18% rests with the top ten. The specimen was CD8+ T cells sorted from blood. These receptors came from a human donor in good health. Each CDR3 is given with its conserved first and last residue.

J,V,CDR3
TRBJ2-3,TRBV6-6,CASSYWEGARTDTQYF
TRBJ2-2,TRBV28,CASSSPQKQGITGELFF
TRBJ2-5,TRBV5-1,CASSLELILADKETQYF
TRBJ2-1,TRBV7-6,CASSLQASGMYNEQFF
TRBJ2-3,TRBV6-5,CASSLGGRDTQYF
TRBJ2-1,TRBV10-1,CASSDSAGTKGYEQFF
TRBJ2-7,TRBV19,CASSLRTSGRPLEQYF
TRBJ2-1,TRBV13,CASSLSGSIGFMNEQFF
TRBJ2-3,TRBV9,CASSVASISTDTQYF
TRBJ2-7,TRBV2,CASSEITGTGRHEQYF
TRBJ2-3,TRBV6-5,CASSPSGRGADTQYF
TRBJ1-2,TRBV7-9,CASSSGQGGGGYTF
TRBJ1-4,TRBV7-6,CASSIEARGYEKLFF
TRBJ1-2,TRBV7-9,CASSLDPAWHYGYTF
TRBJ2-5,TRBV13,CASSPGLAGVGETQYF
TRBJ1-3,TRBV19,CASSPAGNSGNTIYF
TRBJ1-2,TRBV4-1,CASSLPAGTFYGYTF
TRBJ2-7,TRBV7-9,CASSLPWRDSSYEQYF
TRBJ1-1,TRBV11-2,CASSGERSEAFF
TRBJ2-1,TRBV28,CASSSRLAGAYNEQFF
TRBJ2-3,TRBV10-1,CASTPKGTQYF
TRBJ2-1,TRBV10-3,CAIRVDREKSYNEQFF
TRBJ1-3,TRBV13,CASSLEVRQGADSGNTIYF
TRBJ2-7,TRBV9,CASSVETSGSYEQYF
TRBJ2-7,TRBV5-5,CASRTGSYEQYF
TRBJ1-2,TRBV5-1,CASSLYFDGQGDGYTF
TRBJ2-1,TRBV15,CATSSPTLSSYNEQFF
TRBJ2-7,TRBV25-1,CASSPPTGDPREQYF
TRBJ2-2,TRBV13,CASSQTTSLGVGELFF
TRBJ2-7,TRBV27,CASSLALPYEQYF
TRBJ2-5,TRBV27,CASSQGLAGYFQETQYF
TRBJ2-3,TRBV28,CASSLTSGGDTQYF
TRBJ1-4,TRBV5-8,CASSPRGRGEKLFF
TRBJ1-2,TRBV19,CASSIDLIGFYGYTF
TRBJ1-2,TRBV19,CASRVGKGNGGYTF
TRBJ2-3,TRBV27,CASSFGPGDTQYF
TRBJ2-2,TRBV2,CASNGLLAEKNTGELFF
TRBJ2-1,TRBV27,CASSPIAVAGVGEQFF
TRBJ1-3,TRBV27,CASSSPGGNTIYF
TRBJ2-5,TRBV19,CASSIPGGSATQYF
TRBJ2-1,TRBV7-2,CASSSPRILAGDRNEQFF
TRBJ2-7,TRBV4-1,CASSQAGDYEQYF
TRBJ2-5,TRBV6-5,CASSYSTSGRETQYF
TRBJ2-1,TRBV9,CASSVGGGRGNEQFF
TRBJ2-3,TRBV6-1,CASSEAHSNTQYF
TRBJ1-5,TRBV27,CASSSGTGAYSNQPQHF
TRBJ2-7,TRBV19,CASSFGTGDYEQYF
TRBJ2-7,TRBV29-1,CSVDGQGTDEQYF
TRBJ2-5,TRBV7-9,CASSPWTSGDQETQYF
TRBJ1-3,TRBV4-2,CASSQDIQGAGNTIYF
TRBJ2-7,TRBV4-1,CASSLDRGYEQYF
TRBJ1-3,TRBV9,CASSVDRDPGNTIYF
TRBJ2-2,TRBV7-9,CASSSFSNTGELFF
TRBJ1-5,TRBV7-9,CASSLGGQSPQHF
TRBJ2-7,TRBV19,CASSTGQGNEQYF
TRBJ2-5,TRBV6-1,CASSEVKGAQETQYF
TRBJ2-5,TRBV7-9,CASSPERYQETQYF